These 29 T cell receptor beta chains originate from one sample sequenced in a study of shared clonotypes between healthy human individuals. Using immunoSEQ multiplex PCR, the repertoire was profiled, and TCRdb retains in-frame clones only, with some absent. The sample consists of 650,000 to 800,000 clones, around 70% of them appearing once. The sequenced sample was memory CD4+ T cells sorted from blood. The sample's subset: CD45RA-negative fraction. The receptors derive from a woman under 40 in good health.

V gene TRBV21-1 combines with J gene TRBJ2-4; the table's D call, TRBD2, has no DNA check behind it. TRBV21-1 is given as a pseudogene. This CDR3 is built from 16 residues. The CDR3 region has the DNA TGTGCCAGCAGCAAAGGGACTAGGGAGGACAAAAACATTCAGTACTTC. It translates to CASSKGTREDKNIQYF.

The chain combines TRBV7-7 with TRBJ2-5; 13 bases agree with TRBD2. Germline loops: CDR1 SSHAT, CDR2 FNYEAQ (reference sequence). Trimming at V came to 5 bases and at J to 0 bases, leaving 9 bases not matched to a gene. CDR3 length: 18 residues. In DNA form, the CDR3 reads TGTGCCAGCAGCCAGGGGGGACTAGCGGGGTACTACCAAGAGACCCAGTACTTC. Its protein product is CASSQGGLAGYYQETQYF.

About this clone itself: Different DNA sequences within this sample yield the same CDR3. This sequence joins TRBV19 and TRBJ2-2; 8 nucleotides align to TRBD1. With 6 bases clipped from V and 1 base from J, the junction kept 1 base outside the gene matches. This CDR3 contains 14 residues. Germline V gene lookup returns CDR1 LNHDA and CDR2 SQIVND (reference sequence). The CDR3 loop reads CASSGQGNTGELFF. For the CDR3, the DNA is TGTGCCAGTAGCGGACAGGGGAACACCGGGGAGCTGTTTTTT.

This clone was observed a handful of times. This chain joins TRBV4-1 and TRBJ1-4; D not certain. Trimming removed 0 bases from V and 4 bases from J, with 12 bases in between. CDR3 length: 16 amino acids. Germline-derived CDR1 and CDR2 are MGHRA and YSYEKL. CDR3 residues: CASSQDINSLNEKLFF. CDR3 sequence (DNA): TGCGCCAGCAGCCAAGACATAAACAGCCTTAATGAAAAACTGTTTTTT.

The chain employs TRBV7-3 and TRBJ2-5; maybe TRBD1 (6 bases). Trimming shortened V by 5 bases and J by 4 bases, and 23 bases separated the two germline ends. This CDR3 spans 17 amino acids. Looked up from germline, CDR1 is SGHTA and CDR2 is FQGTGA. The CDR3 DNA is TGTGCCAGCAGCCCCCGAGCCGGCCAGGGGTTTAGAGAGACCCAGTACTTC. This encodes CASSPRAGQGFRETQYF.

The rearrangement links TRBV28 to TRBJ1-1, with D perhaps TRBD1 (6 bases). V was clipped by 10 bases and J by 0 bases, with 12 bases between them. Germline CDR1 is MDHEN and CDR2 is SYDVKM. The CDR3 is 13 residues long. CDR3 nucleotides: TGTGCCACCAGGAGGGGGGTGAACACTGAAGCTTTCTTT. It encodes CATRRGVNTEAFF.

This chain joins TRBV4-1 and TRBJ1-2; D is undetermined. V was trimmed by 4 bases and J by 0 bases, leaving 12 bases between them. The germline gives CDR1 MGHRA, CDR2 YSYEKL. The CDR3 is 15 amino acids. CDR3 in DNA: TGCGCCAGCAGCCCGTTGTTTACATCTAACTATGGCTACACCTTC. Translating it yields CASSPLFTSNYGYTF.

The chain carries TRBV30 and TRBJ1-2, with a possible D match to TRBD1 (6 bases). The CDR3 is made up of 17 amino acids. Germline V gene data show CDR1 as GTSNPN and CDR2 as SVGIG (reference sequence). Trimming removed 2 bases from V and 5 bases from J, with 24 bases in between. In DNA form, the CDR3 reads TGTGCCTGGAGTCCGGGACACCTACTGAGGGGAGCTTATGGCTACACCTTC. This encodes CAWSPGHLLRGAYGYTF.

The chain uses TRBV7-8 and TRBJ2-2; D is unclear. The germline V gene encodes CDR1 SGHVS and CDR2 FQNEAQ. The CDR3 loop spans 16 amino acids. Trimming took off 5 bases at V and 7 bases at J, with 20 bases between the two ends. The CDR3 region is CASSEVLPKVGGELFF. CDR3 nucleotides: TGTGCCAGCAGCGAAGTACTCCCTAAGGTTGGCGGGGAGCTGTTTTTT.

The chain joins TRBV27 to TRBJ1-2, with D perhaps TRBD1 (5 bases). Germline CDR1 and CDR2: MNHEY and SMNVEV (reference sequence). The V end was cut by 5 bases, the J end by 3 bases, with 10 bases between. The CDR3 loop spans 13 amino acids. CDR3 coding DNA: TGTGCCAGCAGTGCCCAGGGAGACTATGGCTACACCTTC. Residues: CASSAQGDYGYTF.

In its sample, this clone was seen a few times. The chain links TRBV12-1 to TRBJ2-7; the D call TRBD2 from the table was never checked on the DNA. TRBV12-1 is reported as a pseudogene. The CDR3 has 16 residues. Here the CDR3 DNA reads TGTGCCAGCAGCTTTACCTCCCTAGCGGGAAGAGACGAGCAGTACTTC. Encoded protein: CASSFTSLAGRDEQYF.

The rearrangement links TRBV4-1 to TRBJ2-7; D ambiguous. Germline assignment: CDR1 MGHRA and CDR2 YSYEKL. This CDR3 region has 15 residues. V shed 1 base and J shed 0 bases, with 10 bases lying between them. The CDR3 reads CASSQGPLSSYEQYF. The CDR3 nucleotides are TGCGCCAGCAGCCAAGGGCCTCTGAGCTCCTACGAGCAGTACTTC.

V usage is TRBV30 and J usage is TRBJ2-7; D not certain. Germline lookup yields CDR1 GTSNPN and CDR2 SVGIG (reference sequence). This CDR3 has 13 residues. The ends were cut back, 3 bases at V and 2 bases at J, with 11 bases in the middle. The CDR3 loop reads CAWSYYPTYEQYF. CDR3 nucleotides: TGTGCCTGGAGCTACTATCCGACCTACGAGCAGTACTTC.

This chain connects TRBV7-9 to TRBJ2-3; 12 bases are a match to TRBD2. Germline values: CDR1 SEHNR, CDR2 FQNEAQ (reference sequence). CDR3 length equals 17 residues. Trimming took 5 bases from V and 3 from J; bases not matched to a gene: 9. CDR3 loop: CASSPARLAGGTDTQYF. The CDR3 nucleotides are TGTGCCAGCAGCCCCGCCCGGCTAGCGGGAGGGACAGATACGCAGTATTTT.

V and J are TRBV4-1 and TRBJ2-1; 10 bases map to TRBD2. CDR1 MGHRA and CDR2 YSYEKL come from the germline V gene. Germline trimming cut 4 bases from V and 5 bases from J; bases unmatched to any gene: 8. This CDR3 has 16 residues. CDR3 residues: CASSLTLAGVNNEQFF. For the CDR3, the DNA is TGCGCCAGCAGCCTGACGCTAGCGGGAGTTAACAATGAGCAGTTCTTC.

The V gene is TRBV7-2, the J gene TRBJ1-2, with 7 bases fitting TRBD1. The CDR3 loop spans 16 amino acids. Germline CDR1 SGHTA, CDR2 FQGNSA. The ends lost 5 bases at V and 7 bases at J; junction bases unmatched: 16. Here the CDR3 reads CASSLMGTELRGGYTF. The CDR3 nucleotides are TGTGCCAGCAGCCTAATGGGGACAGAGCTCCGGGGTGGCTACACCTTC.

This clone showed up just once. The rearrangement uses TRBV18 and TRBJ2-1; the D call may be TRBD1 or TRBD2 (5 bases each). Germline V gives CDR1 KGHSH, CDR2 LQKENI. This CDR3 has 15 residues. The V end lost 4 bases, the J end lost 8 bases, and 18 bases lay between the germline ends. CDR3 in amino acids: CASSRGWGSEDEQFF. The CDR3 DNA reads TGTGCCAGCTCACGGGGGTGGGGAAGCGAGGATGAGCAGTTCTTC.

This clone was observed once. The V and J genes are TRBV6-6 and TRBJ1-1; no reliable D call. Trimming removed 6 bases at V and 3 bases at J, with 5 bases between. CDR3 length: 11 residues. Germline assignment: CDR1 MNHNY and CDR2 SVGAGI (reference sequence). Written as DNA, the CDR3 is TGTGCCAGCAGCCCCGACACTGAAGCTTTCTTT. It codes for CASSPDTEAFF.

The chain combines TRBV6-1 with TRBJ2-7; D assignment may be TRBD1 or TRBD2 (5 bases each). Germline lookup yields CDR1 MNHNS and CDR2 SASEGT. The ends were cut back, 10 bases at V and 3 bases at J, with 19 bases in the middle. The CDR3 has 14 amino acids. CDR3 DNA: TGTGCCATCTCCCCCCGGGACGGTCGCTACGAGCAGTACTTC. It encodes CAISPRDGRYEQYF.

The CDR3 sequence: CASRRLAGGLYEQYF. In DNA, the CDR3 is TGTGCCAGCAGACGGCTAGCGGGAGGACTCTACGAGCAGTACTTC. The chain combines TRBV28 with TRBJ2-7, with 11 bases aligning to TRBD2. Looked up from germline, CDR1 is MDHEN and CDR2 is SYDVKM. The CDR3 covers 15 residues. V lost 6 bases to trimming and J lost 3 bases; unmatched junction nucleotides: 7.

The CDR3 loop is CASSQVARGGQFF. The CDR3 DNA follows: TGTGCCAGCAGCCAAGTGGCGCGGGGAGGGCAGTTCTTC. This sequence joins TRBV4-2 and TRBJ2-1; D is possibly TRBD2 (6 bases). V was pared by 1 base and J by 12 bases, with 13 bases between. Per the germline V gene, CDR1 is LGHNA and CDR2 is YNFKEQ. The CDR3 runs 13 residues.

This chain uses TRBV5-1 with TRBJ2-1, with D perhaps matching TRBD1 or TRBD2 (5 bases each). The V gene's germline CDR1 is SGHRS and CDR2 YFSETQ. The CDR3 runs to 16 residues. V shed 0 bases and J shed 8 bases, with 18 bases lying between them. The CDR3 coding sequence is TGCGCCAGCAGCTTGGTTTCGGGGACGCTGGTTGATGAGCAGTTCTTC. Its translation is CASSLVSGTLVDEQFF.

This chain uses TRBV5-8 with TRBJ2-4; TRBD2 matches at 9 bases. This CDR3 comprises 16 residues. CDR1 is SGHTS, CDR2 YDEGEE, per germline. Unmatched junction bases numbered 9, after V lost 0 bases and J lost 8 bases. The CDR3 DNA reads as TGTGCCAGCAGCTTGGCCGTGTCTAGCGGGATACACATTCAGTACTTC. It yields the protein CASSLAVSSGIHIQYF.

The chain combines TRBV27 with TRBJ2-1, with D possibly TRBD2 on 6 matching bases. Trimming took 1 base from V and 8 from J, leaving 15 bases between them. CDR3 size: 15 residues. Germline V CDR1 and CDR2: MNHEY, SMNVEV (reference sequence). CDR3 coding DNA: TGTGCCAGCAGTTTATGGCAGGGAGGTAAGGATGAGCAGTTCTTC. Residues: CASSLWQGGKDEQFF.

This clone was seen a single time. V usage is TRBV19 and J usage is TRBJ1-3; D not certain. The CDR3 is 14 amino acids. With 6 bases removed from V and 2 bases from J, the gap between germline ends came to 11 bases. CDR1 LNHDA and CDR2 SQIVND come from the germline V gene (reference sequence). The DNA of the CDR3 is TGTGCCAGTAGGTTCGGCGCCGCTGGAAACACCATATATTTT. It is translated as CASRFGAAGNTIYF.

This clone was recorded many times. The CDR3 here is CASSQDHRGDTEAFF. The CDR3 DNA reads TGCGCCAGCAGCCAAGACCATAGGGGGGACACTGAAGCTTTCTTT. The chain couples TRBV4-1 to TRBJ1-1, with D possibly matching TRBD1 (6 bases). Germline assignment: CDR1 MGHRA and CDR2 YSYEKL. CDR3 size: 15 residues. Trimming took 0 bases from V and 3 from J, leaving 11 bases between them.

The chain recombines TRBV2 with TRBJ2-7; D is possibly TRBD1 (5 bases). The CDR3 is made up of 13 amino acids. Germline V gives CDR1 SNHLY, CDR2 FYNNEI. The V end lost 4 bases, the J end lost 10 bases, and 17 bases lay between the germline ends. The CDR3 region is CASSVGQALLQYF. CDR3 DNA: TGTGCCAGCAGTGTGGGGCAGGCGTTGTTACAGTACTTC.

This clone was counted once. The chain has TRBV19 and TRBJ1-5, with 8 bases that match TRBD1. With V trimmed by 6 bases and J by 4 bases, 5 bases remained unmatched. Per the germline V gene, CDR1 is LNHDA and CDR2 is SQIVND (reference sequence). The CDR3 totals 14 residues. The CDR3 is CASRDRGGNQPQHF. In nucleotides, the CDR3 is TGTGCCAGTAGAGACAGGGGAGGGAATCAGCCCCAGCATTTT.

This chain connects TRBV5-5 to TRBJ2-2, with D uncertain. The CDR3 extends over 13 amino acids. V dropped 3 bases and J dropped 3 bases, with 6 bases sitting between them. Germline CDR1 and CDR2: SGHKS and YYEKEE (reference sequence). Here the CDR3 reads CASSYRDTGELFF. The CDR3 nucleotides read TGTGCCAGCAGCTACCGGGACACCGGGGAGCTGTTTTTT.